The present T cell receptor (beta chain) was sequenced within a study of T-cell reconstitution after alpha-beta-depleted transplantation in children. Unique molecular identifiers were used in preparing the TCRbeta library. TCRdb reanalysed the PCR reads using MiXCR and keeps one entry per CDR3 protein. The sample includes fewer than 550,000 distinct CDR3 sequences, 9.5% to 12% of them seen just once. Points on this clonotype: Its antigen is still unknown.

Notes on the study in general: Some patients owed their high day-60 TCRbeta diversity to surviving recipient T cells and thymic progenitors. At the one-year point after transplant, T-cell counts and TCRbeta diversity were found to come mostly from T cells that had been newly produced. It was reported that alpha-beta T cells came from several hundred expanded graft clones (about two months after transplant).

The CDR3 contains 14 residues. The germline CDR1 and CDR2 sequences are LGHNA and YSLEER. The V and J ends lost 1 base and 2 bases respectively, with 7 bases between them. The sequence was obtained from a female patient aged 2-10 years who had a stem cell transplant for aplastic anemia, so the T cells may come from the graft donor. The rearrangement joins TRBV4-3 to TRBJ2-3, with D unclear. The source was PBMCs, mostly from graft donor cells, collected 180 days after TCRalphabeta/CD19-depleted stem cell transplant. CDR3 bases: TGCGCCAGCAGCCAAGGACCATCCACAGATACGCAGTATTTT. Protein sequence: CASSQGPSTDTQYF.